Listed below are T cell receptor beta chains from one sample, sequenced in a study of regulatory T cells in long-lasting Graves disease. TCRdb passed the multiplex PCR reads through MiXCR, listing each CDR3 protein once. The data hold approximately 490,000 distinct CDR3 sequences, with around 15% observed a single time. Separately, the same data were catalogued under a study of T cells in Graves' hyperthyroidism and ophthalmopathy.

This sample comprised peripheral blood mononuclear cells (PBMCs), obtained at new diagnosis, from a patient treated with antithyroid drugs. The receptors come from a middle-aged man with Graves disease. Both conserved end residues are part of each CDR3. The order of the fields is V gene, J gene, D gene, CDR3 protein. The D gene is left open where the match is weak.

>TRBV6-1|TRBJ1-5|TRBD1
CASSRKTGDSNQPQHF
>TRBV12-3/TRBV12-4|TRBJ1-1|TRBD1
CASSFWGQGKNTEAFF
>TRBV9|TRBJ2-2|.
CASSVDGRDTGELFF
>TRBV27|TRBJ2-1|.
CASSLIRMQGSYNEQFF
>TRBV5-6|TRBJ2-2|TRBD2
CASSAPSRREDTGELFF
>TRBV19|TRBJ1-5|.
CASSIVWDSNQPQHF
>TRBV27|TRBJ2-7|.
CASSLSAGARNEQYF
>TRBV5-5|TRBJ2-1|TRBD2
CASSLAGSGDNEQFF
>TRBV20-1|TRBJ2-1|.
CSARPPEGDEQFF
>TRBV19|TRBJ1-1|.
CASSLQRDSEAFF
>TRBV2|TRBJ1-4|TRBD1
CASRTGRGGEKLFF
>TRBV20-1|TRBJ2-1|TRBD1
CSAGDRVLNEQFF
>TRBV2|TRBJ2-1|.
CASPTRRGNEQFF
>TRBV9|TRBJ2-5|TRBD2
CASSLTSGKQETQYF
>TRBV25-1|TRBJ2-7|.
CASRKSRYEQYF
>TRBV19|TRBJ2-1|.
CASSISVSSYNEQFF
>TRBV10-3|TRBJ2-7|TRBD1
CAIRGTGAAYEQYF
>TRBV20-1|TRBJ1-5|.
CSARDWGLSNQPQHF
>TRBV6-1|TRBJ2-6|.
CASKVPGANVLTF
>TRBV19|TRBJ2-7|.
CAGSISGEVSYEQYF
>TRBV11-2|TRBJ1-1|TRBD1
CASSFDRAGTEAFF
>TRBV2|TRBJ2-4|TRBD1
CASGRGQGKNIQYF
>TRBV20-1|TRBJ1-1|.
CSATLGTRAFF
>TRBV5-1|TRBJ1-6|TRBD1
CASSPGQDYSPLHF
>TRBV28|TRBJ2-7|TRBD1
CASSFYGTGINEQYF
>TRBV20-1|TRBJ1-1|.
CSARPNMNTEAFF
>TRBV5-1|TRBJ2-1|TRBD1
CASSLIQGAGEQFF
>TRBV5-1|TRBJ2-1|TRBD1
CASSLNRGQSGNEQFF
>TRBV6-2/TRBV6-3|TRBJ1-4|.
CASSSRGTTNEKLFF
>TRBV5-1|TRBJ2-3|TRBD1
CASSRDRAEDTQYF
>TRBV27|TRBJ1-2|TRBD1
CASRATGTGVYGYTF
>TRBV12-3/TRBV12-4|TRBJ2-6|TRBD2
CASSLAGGPPGANVLTF
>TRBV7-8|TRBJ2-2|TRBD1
CASSKTGVANTGELFF
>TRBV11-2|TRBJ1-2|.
CASSPGINYGYTF
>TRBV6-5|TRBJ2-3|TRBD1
CASSYTGQGAPTDTQYF
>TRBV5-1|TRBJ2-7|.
CASRVAGLYEQYF
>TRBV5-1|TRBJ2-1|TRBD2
CASSLLPGLAGLRGINSEQFF
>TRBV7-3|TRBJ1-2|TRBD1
CASSVDRGMRGYTF
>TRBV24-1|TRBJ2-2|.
CATSDFRGKGANTGELFF
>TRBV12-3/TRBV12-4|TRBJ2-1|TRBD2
CASTLLAGPGNEQFF
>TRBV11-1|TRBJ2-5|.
CASGGLIQETQYF
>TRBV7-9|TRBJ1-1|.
CASSYTPSTNTEAFF
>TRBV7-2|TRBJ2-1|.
CASSLKLDGEQFF
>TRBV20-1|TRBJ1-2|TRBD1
CSARLVQDRGYTF
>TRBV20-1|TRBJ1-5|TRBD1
CSARRTGGISQPQHF
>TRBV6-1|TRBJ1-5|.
CASSEHQLGAAEPQHF
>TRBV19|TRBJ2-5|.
CASSSYQTQYF
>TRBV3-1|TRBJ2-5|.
CASSLNYELRETQYF
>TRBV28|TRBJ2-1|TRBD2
CASSSPGLAGFIEQFF